The rows below give T cell receptor beta chains drawn from one sample of a study of T-cell reconstitution after alpha-beta-depleted transplantation in children. TCRdb fed the PCR reads into MiXCR, producing one record per CDR3 protein. The sample has hundreds of thousands of distinct CDR3 sequences, roughly 7.7% seen once. Sample: PBMCs, mostly from graft donor cells, taken 180 days after TCRalphabeta/CD19-depleted stem cell transplant. Receptors were obtained from a male patient younger than 18 who had a stem cell transplant for acute lymphoblastic leukemia, so the T cells may come from the graft donor. Both conserved end residues are part of each CDR3. A D gene is named only where the DNA matches it firmly. Where a row states a size, it is once, few, many or the class of an expanded clone; other rows omit it.

d_call	clone_size	v_call	j_call	cdr3_aa	cdr3_nt
.	many	TRBV5-1	TRBJ2-3	CARPRLAADTQYF	TGCGCCAGACCTAGGCTAGCTGCAGATACGCAGTATTTT
TRBD2	many	TRBV5-4	TRBJ2-1	CASSPGLANPHEQFF	TGTGCCAGCAGCCCGGGACTAGCGAACCCCCATGAGCAGTTCTTC
.	many	TRBV2	TRBJ2-1	CASSGGLNEQFF	TGTGCCAGCAGTGGAGGGCTCAATGAGCAGTTCTTC
TRBD1	many	TRBV29-1	TRBJ2-5	CSVAGGTRREETQYF	TGCAGCGTTGCAGGGGGTACCCGCCGGGAAGAGACCCAGTACTTC
.	many	TRBV21-1	TRBJ2-7	CARKIEGRSDEQYF	TGTGCCAGAAAAATTGAAGGGAGATCCGACGAGCAGTACTTC
.	many	TRBV7-2	TRBJ1-1	CASIEGPKNTEAFF	TGTGCCAGCATCGAAGGGCCGAAGAACACTGAAGCTTTCTTT
.	many	TRBV6-5	TRBJ1-4	CASVVQQGKKLFF	TGTGCCAGCGTTGTCCAACAGGGAAAAAAACTGTTTTTT
.	many	TRBV6-5	TRBJ2-3	CASTSGESCTDTQYF	TGTGCCAGCACCTCGGGGGAGTCCTGCACAGATACGCAGTATTTT
.	many	TRBV11-2	TRBJ2-4	CASSSFGGSIAKNIQYF	TGTGCCAGCAGCTCTTTCGGGGGTTCAATAGCCAAAAACATTCAGTACTTC
.	many	TRBV24-1	TRBJ2-1	CATSDRDRNNEQFF	TGTGCCACCAGTGACCGGGACCGAAACAATGAGCAGTTCTTC
.	.	TRBV5-1	TRBJ1-4	CASRSEDEKLFF	TGCGCCAGCAGGTCGGAAGACGAAAAACTGTTTTTT
.	.	TRBV20-1	TRBJ2-5	CSTPGRQGETQYF	TGCAGTACTCCCGGGAGACAAGGAGAGACCCAGTACTTC
TRBD2	few	TRBV19	TRBJ2-1	CASSIGGLASIF	TGTGCCAGTAGTATCGGTGGACTAGCATCGATCTTC
.	many	TRBV7-6	TRBJ1-4	CASSLALEGGKLFF	TGTGCCAGCAGCTTAGCGCTAGAGGGGGGAAAACTGTTTTTT
TRBD2	.	TRBV19	TRBJ2-2	CASTMAPGGPFHTGELFF	TGTGCCAGCACCATGGCGCCGGGAGGGCCGTTTCACACCGGGGAGCTGTTTTTT
TRBD2	many	TRBV28	TRBJ2-1	CASNRLANNEQFF	TGTGCCAGCAATCGACTAGCCAACAATGAGCAGTTCTTC
.	many	TRBV20-1	TRBJ2-3	CSARPSGTEGTQYF	TGCAGTGCTAGACCCAGCGGGACAGAGGGTACGCAGTATTTT
.	few	TRBV20-1	TRBJ2-7	CSARDWGTFSYEQYF	TGCAGTGCTAGAGATTGGGGGACATTTTCCTACGAGCAGTACTTC
.	many	TRBV7-2	TRBJ1-3	CASSLASFASGNTIYF	TGTGCCAGCAGCTTAGCGTCCTTTGCTTCTGGAAACACCATATATTTT
TRBD2	many	TRBV2	TRBJ2-3	CASSGLAGGPVDTQYF	TGTGCCAGCAGTGGTCTCGCGGGGGGGCCGGTGGATACGCAGTATTTT
.	many	TRBV20-1	TRBJ2-1	CSATPLGRSYNEQFF	TGCAGTGCTACCCCCCTTGGTCGGTCCTACAATGAGCAGTTCTTC
.	many	TRBV12-3/TRBV12-4	TRBJ2-7	CASSQLGFGEQYF	TGTGCCAGCAGCCAGTTGGGGTTCGGCGAGCAGTACTTC
TRBD2	many	TRBV7-8	TRBJ2-1	CASSLEFRSGGPSKTNEQFF	TGTGCCAGCAGCTTAGAATTCCGCAGCGGGGGGCCTTCAAAAACAAATGAGCAGTTCTTC
TRBD1	many	TRBV6-2/TRBV6-3	TRBJ1-2	CASTPGQGHGYTF	TGTGCCAGCACCCCGGGACAGGGACATGGCTACACCTTC
.	few	TRBV28	TRBJ2-1	CASSLSRYNEQFF	TGTGCCAGCAGTTTATCCAGGTACAATGAGCAGTTCTTC
.	many	TRBV11-2	TRBJ2-1	CASSLEREYEQFF	TGTGCCAGCAGCTTAGAACGGGAGTATGAGCAGTTCTTC
TRBD2	many	TRBV6-5	TRBJ2-3	CASSYGGGTDTQYF	TGTGCCAGCAGTTACGGGGGGGGGACAGATACGCAGTATTTT
.	many	TRBV20-1	TRBJ2-7	CSAPLTVPTYEQYF	TGCAGTGCCCCCCTCACAGTTCCGACCTACGAGCAGTACTTC
TRBD1	many	TRBV12-3/TRBV12-4	TRBJ1-2	CASSLGDRGNYGYTF	TGTGCCAGCAGTTTAGGGGACAGGGGGAACTATGGCTACACCTTC
TRBD1	many	TRBV4-1	TRBJ2-7	CASSQTGTGGDEQYF	TGCGCCAGCAGCCAAACCGGGACAGGGGGTGACGAGCAGTACTTC
TRBD2	many	TRBV7-9	TRBJ2-5	CASSQGLASQETQYF	TGTGCCAGCAGCCAGGGACTAGCGAGCCAAGAGACCCAGTACTTC
TRBD1	many	TRBV12-3/TRBV12-4	TRBJ1-2	CASRGTGGDYGYTF	TGTGCCAGCAGGGGGACAGGCGGCGACTATGGCTACACCTTC
.	many	TRBV29-1	TRBJ2-5	CSVDGGSGPLETQYF	TGCAGCGTTGATGGGGGGAGTGGCCCCTTGGAGACCCAGTACTTC
TRBD1	many	TRBV6-5	TRBJ2-7	CASSSRGQGNEQYF	TGTGCCAGCAGTTCGCGGGGACAGGGTAACGAGCAGTACTTC
TRBD2	.	TRBV29-1	TRBJ2-1	CSVEDRELAGAGEQFF	TGCAGCGTTGAAGACCGGGAACTAGCGGGGGCCGGGGAGCAGTTCTTC
.	many	TRBV25-1	TRBJ2-1	CASSDPKKGARGNEQFF	TGTGCCAGCAGTGATCCGAAGAAAGGCGCCCGTGGAAATGAGCAGTTCTTC
.	.	TRBV7-6	TRBJ2-1	CASSPTAYNEQFF	TGTGCCAGCAGCCCAACGGCTTACAATGAGCAGTTCTTC
TRBD1	many	TRBV29-1	TRBJ2-3	CSVGDRQGDTQYF	TGCAGCGTGGGGGACAGACAAGGGGATACGCAGTATTTT
.	many	TRBV27	TRBJ2-7	CASSLYGYEQYF	TGTGCCAGCAGTTTATACGGATACGAGCAGTACTTC
.	.	TRBV15	TRBJ1-1	CATSRRGIPGAFF	TGTGCCACCAGCAGGAGAGGTATCCCCGGAGCTTTCTTT
.	once	TRBV7-2	TRBJ2-7	CASSLATAFRTYEQYF	TGTGCCAGCAGCTTAGCCACAGCATTTCGCACCTACGAGCAGTACTTC
TRBD2	few	TRBV18	TRBJ2-5	CASSPGAGAQETQYF	TGTGCCAGCTCACCGGGAGCGGGGGCCCAAGAGACCCAGTACTTC
TRBD2	many	TRBV4-2	TRBJ2-7	CASSQDSTSGLYF	TGTGCCAGCAGCCAAGACTCAACTAGCGGGCTTTACTTC
.	many	TRBV29-1	TRBJ2-7	CSVTVHRDGIYEQYF	TGCAGCGTTACTGTACACAGGGATGGCATCTACGAGCAGTACTTC
TRBD1	many	TRBV4-2	TRBJ2-7	CASSQGDRTSYEQYF	TGTGCCAGCAGCCAAGGGGACAGAACATCCTACGAGCAGTACTTC
.	few	TRBV5-1	TRBJ1-2	CASASLGGPRDYGYTF	TGCGCCAGCGCCTCCCTGGGGGGCCCTAGGGACTATGGCTACACCTTC
.	many	TRBV11-3	TRBJ2-1	CASSPDVFNEQFF	TGTGCCAGCAGCCCGGACGTTTTCAATGAGCAGTTCTTC
.	many	TRBV5-1	TRBJ2-4	CASSLGPALAKNIQYF	TGCGCCAGCAGCTTGGGCCCGGCACTAGCCAAAAACATTCAGTACTTC
.	many	TRBV5-1	TRBJ1-1	CASSLGVPNTEAFF	TGCGCCAGCAGCTTGGGGGTTCCGAACACTGAAGCTTTCTTT